Each of the 32 T cell receptor beta chains below was sequenced from the same sample in a study of CD8 T cells in ankylosing spondylitis. Via MiXCR, TCRdb re-called the 5' RACE reads, giving one row per CDR3 protein. Seen here are a few hundred thousand distinct CDR3 sequences, roughly 18% observed once, and the top ten hold about a third. The sample was blood, either unsorted or a sorted T cell fraction (not recorded which). These receptors all stem from a male donor with ankylosing spondylitis or in good health (not recorded which).

This chain links TRBV9 with TRBJ2-7; TRBD2 might be the D (5 bases). The germline gives CDR1 SGDLS, CDR2 YYNGEE. The CDR3 is 14 residues long. Deletions cut 0 bases from V and 3 bases from J, with 10 bases between. The CDR3 DNA is TGTGCCAGCAGCGTAGAGGGAGACGGCTACGAGCAGTACTTC. Amino acid sequence: CASSVEGDGYEQYF.

This clonotype was picked up many times. The chain uses TRBV11-2 and TRBJ2-6, with a tentative D call TRBD2 (5 bases). The V and J ends lost 2 bases and 0 bases respectively, with 11 bases between them. Germline lookup yields CDR1 SGHAT and CDR2 FQNNGV. The CDR3 covers 17 residues. CDR3 DNA sequence: TGTGCCAGCAGCTTATGGGCGGAGGTCTCTGGGGCCAACGTCCTGACTTTC. Translating it yields CASSLWAEVSGANVLTF.

This clonotype was counted a few times. The rearrangement uses TRBV6-2 or TRBV6-3 and TRBJ2-3; maybe TRBD1 (6 bases). Germline-derived CDR1 and CDR2 are MNHEY and SVGEGT. Trimming cost V 1 base and J 1 base, with 6 bases left between them. The CDR3 has 14 amino acids. CDR3 in amino acids: CASSYWTGTDTQYF. The CDR3 DNA reads as TGTGCCAGCAGTTACTGGACAGGCACAGATACGCAGTATTTT.

The genes are TRBV27 and TRBJ2-7, with D perhaps matching TRBD1 (5 bases). V gave up 1 base and J gave up 2 bases, with 9 bases separating them. Germline values: CDR1 MNHEY, CDR2 SMNVEV (reference sequence). The CDR3 covers 14 residues. DNA of the CDR3: TGTGCCAGCAGTTTATTGCCAGGGCCCTACGAGCAGTACTTC. Amino acid sequence: CASSLLPGPYEQYF.

The rearrangement links TRBV29-1 to TRBJ2-7, with D possibly matching TRBD2 (6 bases). V lost 6 bases and J 2 bases, leaving 17 bases between the germline ends. The CDR3 loop spans 14 amino acids. Germline V gives CDR1 SQVTM, CDR2 ANQGSEA. The CDR3 nucleotides are TGCAGCGTGGAGAGTAGCGGAGAGACCTACGAGCAGTACTTC. This translates into CSVESSGETYEQYF.

The chain recombines TRBV12-3 or TRBV12-4 with TRBJ1-5, with 9 bases aligning to TRBD1. The trim removed 3 bases at V and 6 bases at J, leaving 6 bases unmatched. The CDR3 runs to 15 residues. CDR3 residues: CASSLATGGTQPQHF. DNA of the CDR3: TGTGCCAGCAGTTTGGCGACAGGGGGGACTCAGCCCCAGCATTTT.

This sequence joins TRBV6-1 and TRBJ1-1, with 7 bases identical to TRBD1. Losses at the gene ends were 6 bases for V and 0 bases for J; bases not matched to a gene: 4. There are 14 residues in the CDR3. Germline V lookup: CDR1 MNHNS, CDR2 SASEGT. The CDR3 region has the DNA TGTGCCAGCAGGAACAGGGGCATGAACACTGAAGCTTTCTTT. It is translated as CASRNRGMNTEAFF.

DNA of the CDR3: TGCGCCAGCAGTGGAGTCGGGGGTGGACTAGTGGCGGGGGAGACCCAGTACTTC. The encoded protein is CASSGVGGGLVAGETQYF. This sequence joins TRBV10-2 and TRBJ2-5, with 7 bases that match TRBD2. The CDR3 has 18 residues. The J segment lost 5 bases and the V segment lost 4 bases, leaving 19 bases of the junction unmatched. CDR1 WSHSY and CDR2 SAAADI come from the germline V gene.

This clonotype was observed at least ten times. The V call is TRBV7-8, the J call TRBJ2-3; 7 bases line up with TRBD2. Trimming removed 5 bases from V and 1 base from J; junction bases left unmatched: 6. Per germline, CDR1 SGHVS and CDR2 FQNEAQ. The CDR3 spans 15 residues. The CDR3 region has the DNA TGTGCCAGCAGCCAAGCGGGACGTGGCACAGATACGCAGTATTTT. Amino acid sequence: CASSQAGRGTDTQYF.

J is TRBJ2-7 and V is TRBV5-1; 7 nucleotides align to TRBD2. The CDR3 totals 16 residues. CDR1 is SGHRS, CDR2 YFSETQ, per germline. Trimming at V came to 1 base and at J to 4 bases, leaving 11 bases not matched to a gene. CDR3 in amino acids: CASSLLVRGSSYEQYF. CDR3 nucleotide sequence: TGCGCCAGCAGCTTGCTTGTTCGCGGGAGTTCGTACGAGCAGTACTTC.

This clonotype has at least ten counts. The chain couples TRBV24-1 to TRBJ2-7, with no clear D. V lost 1 base and J lost 0, with 6 bases in between. CDR1 and CDR2 from the germline V gene are KGHDR and SFDVKD. The CDR3 runs 14 residues. The CDR3 protein is CATSDFATSYEQYF. The DNA of the CDR3 is TGTGCCACCAGTGATTTCGCGACCTCCTACGAGCAGTACTTC.

Only a few counts were recorded for this clonotype. This sequence joins TRBV9 and TRBJ2-7; unclear D gene. V was shortened by 5 bases and J by 4 bases, with 13 bases between the two germline ends. In germline, CDR1 is SGDLS, CDR2 YYNGEE. The CDR3 spans 13 residues. CDR3 region: CASSGSGPYEQYF. CDR3 DNA: TGTGCCAGCAGTGGGTCCGGGCCTTACGAGCAGTACTTC. The full variable domain, in which reference TRBV9 and TRBJ2-7 provide the parts outside the CDR3, is DSGVTQTPKHLITATGQRVTLRCSPRSGDLSVYWYQQSLDQGLQFLIQYYNGEERAKGNILERFSAQQFPDLHSELNLSSLELGDSALYFCASSGSGPYEQYFGPGTRLTVT.

This clonotype has a count of ten or more. The chain employs TRBV29-1 and TRBJ2-7; no firm D call. V was clipped by 3 bases and J by 1 base, with 7 bases between them. This CDR3 is 12 amino acids long. Per germline, CDR1 SQVTM and CDR2 ANQGSEA. This chain's CDR3 is CSVEATSYEQYF. The CDR3 bases are TGCAGCGTTGAGGCTACTTCCTACGAGCAGTACTTC.

CDR3 coding DNA: TGCAGTGCCCCCGGGACTAGCGGGAGTGATGAGCAGTTCTTC. Translation gives CSAPGTSGSDEQFF. The rearrangement uses TRBV20-1 and TRBJ2-1; 14 nucleotides line up with TRBD2. This CDR3 comprises 14 residues. With V trimmed by 6 bases and J by 8 bases, 6 bases remained unmatched. The V gene's germline CDR1 is DFQATT and CDR2 SNEGSKA (reference sequence).

The J gene is TRBJ2-7, the V gene TRBV20-1; TRBD1 is a possible D gene (5 bases). Germline V CDR1 and CDR2: DFQATT, SNEGSKA (reference sequence). V shed 6 bases and J shed 1 base, with 16 bases lying between them. The CDR3 totals 14 residues. CDR3 loop: CSAGEAGISYEQYF. The CDR3 DNA sequence: TGCAGTGCCGGTGAGGCAGGGATATCCTACGAGCAGTACTTC.

V usage is TRBV7-2 and J usage is TRBJ2-5; no definite D call. There are 16 residues in the CDR3. CDR1 and CDR2 from the germline V gene are SGHTA and FQGNSA. Trimming cost V 1 base and J 2 bases, with 14 bases left between them. CDR3 sequence reads: CASSLVSFSEQETQYF. In DNA, the CDR3 is TGTGCCAGCAGCTTAGTCTCATTTTCCGAACAAGAGACCCAGTACTTC.

Comments on this clonotype: A read error may produce the germline difference seen at one junction end. This chain connects TRBV28 to TRBJ2-1; D unresolved. The CDR3 has 16 residues. Germline V CDR1 and CDR2: MDHEN, SYDVKM. The CDR3, as DNA: TGTGCCAGCAGTTTAGTCCCCGCCGACGGATACAATAAGCAGTTCTTC. Encoded protein: CASSLVPADGYNKQFF.

J is TRBJ2-1 and V is TRBV5-4; 10 bases align to TRBD2. This CDR3 has 19 amino acids. The V gene end was trimmed by 1 base and the J gene end by 2 bases; junction bases not matched to a gene: 12. The V gene's germline CDR1 is SGHNT and CDR2 YYREEE (reference sequence). The CDR3 reads CASSLLAGVSDGTYNEQFF. The CDR3 DNA is TGTGCCAGCAGCTTGCTAGCGGGAGTATCCGATGGGACCTACAATGAGCAGTTCTTC.

This clonotype occurred a few times. This sequence joins TRBV19 and TRBJ2-2; possibly TRBD1 for D (6 bases). The CDR3 runs to 15 residues. Trimming shortened V by 3 bases and J by 2 bases, and 10 bases separated the two germline ends. Germline V gene sequence: CDR1 LNHDA, CDR2 SQIVND (reference sequence). CDR3 nucleotide sequence: TGTGCCAGTAGTATTGAACAGGGAAACACCGGGGAGCTGTTTTTT. Translation gives CASSIEQGNTGELFF.

This sequence joins TRBV5-6 and TRBJ2-5, with D possibly TRBD1 on 6 matching bases. The germline V gene has CDR1 SGHDT and CDR2 YYEEEE. Trimming pared 5 bases from V and 2 bases from J, leaving 16 bases between. This CDR3 contains 15 residues. In nucleotides, the CDR3 is TGTGCCAGCAGGCCGGCCGGGACAATGCAAGAGACCCAGTACTTC. It is translated as CASRPAGTMQETQYF. The whole variable domain, filled in from reference TRBV5-6 and TRBJ2-5, reads DAGVTQSPTHLIKTRGQQVTLRCSPKSGHDTVSWYQQALGQGPQFIFQYYEEEERQRGNFPDRFSGHQFPNYSSELNVNALLLGDSALYLCASRPAGTMQETQYFGPGTRLLVL.

This clonotype has a handful of counts. This chain links TRBV12-3 or TRBV12-4 with TRBJ2-7, with 7 nucleotides matching TRBD2. The trim removed 3 bases at V and 4 bases at J, leaving 3 bases unmatched. This CDR3 is built from 13 residues. The CDR3 nucleotides read TGTGCCAGCAGTTTGGGAGGGTGGTACGAGCAGTACTTC. Translation gives CASSLGGWYEQYF.

This clonotype was counted between two and nine times. The rearrangement joins TRBV5-1 to TRBJ2-1; D is unresolved. Germline V lookup: CDR1 SGHRS, CDR2 YFSETQ. V lost 0 bases and J lost 8, with 6 bases in between. The CDR3 is made up of 12 amino acids. CDR3 region: CASSLAADEQFF. The CDR3 DNA reads TGCGCCAGCAGCTTGGCCGCTGATGAGCAGTTCTTC. Complete variable domain (other parts from reference TRBV5-1 and TRBJ2-1): KAGVTQTPRYLIKTRGQQVTLSCSPISGHRSVSWYQQTPGQGLQFLFEYFSETQRNKGNFPGRFSGRQFSNSRSEMNVSTLELGDSALYLCASSLAADEQFFGPGTRLTVL.

The V gene is TRBV5-1, the J gene TRBJ2-2, with 7 bases matching TRBD2. Losses at the gene ends were 6 bases for V and 6 bases for J; bases not matched to a gene: 17. The V gene's germline CDR1 is SGHRS and CDR2 YFSETQ. This CDR3 contains 17 residues. CDR3 DNA: TGCGCCAGCACTGGGGCTGGCCTGGGGCTAGCGGCCGGGGAGCTGTTTTTT. Translating gives CASTGAGLGLAAGELFF.

This clonotype was seen only a few times. As DNA, the CDR3 is TGTGCCAGCAGCTTGTCGTCGAGTAACGAGCAGTACTTC. Amino acid sequence: CASSLSSSNEQYF. The chain is built from TRBV5-6 and TRBJ2-7; D is unresolved. Looked up from germline, CDR1 is SGHDT and CDR2 is YYEEEE. The CDR3 sequence is 13 residues long. Trimming shortened V by 1 base and J by 5 bases, and 10 bases separated the two germline ends.

In its sample, this clonotype was seen a few times. This rearrangement joins TRBV6-5 to TRBJ2-1; D may correspond to TRBD1 or TRBD2 (6 bases each). Trimming stripped 3 bases from V and 9 bases from J, with 9 bases between. This CDR3 comprises 12 residues. Germline CDR1 MNHEY, CDR2 SVGAGI. The CDR3 DNA reads as TGTGCCAGCAGTTATGAGGGGGGTGAGCAGTTCTTC. Protein: CASSYEGGEQFF.

This chain links TRBV12-3 or TRBV12-4 with TRBJ2-5; D unclear. V was pared by 5 bases and J by 6 bases, with 7 bases between. This CDR3 is built from 11 residues. CDR3 sequence: CASSRSQTQYF. The DNA of the CDR3 is TGTGCCAGCAGTCGGTCTCAGACCCAGTACTTC.

This clonotype has a handful of counts. The gene calls are TRBV29-1 and TRBJ2-7; 13 bases are shared with TRBD2. CDR3 length: 13 amino acids. With V trimmed by 7 bases and J by 6 bases, 6 bases remained unmatched. Germline V gene lookup returns CDR1 SQVTM and CDR2 ANQGSEA. CDR3 residues: CSAGLAGAGEQYF. CDR3 nucleotide sequence: TGCAGCGCCGGACTAGCGGGAGCTGGCGAGCAGTACTTC.

The rearrangement uses TRBV12-3 or TRBV12-4 and TRBJ1-1; 8 positions match TRBD1. The V segment lost 4 bases and the J segment 3 bases; nucleotides outside the gene matches: 19. CDR3 length: 19 amino acids. CDR3 DNA: TGTGCCAGCAGTTCGTTCCTAGAAGCTCAGGACAGGGTGCACACTGAAGCTTTCTTT. Translating gives CASSSFLEAQDRVHTEAFF.

This clonotype was seen more than once but under ten times. The V gene is TRBV19, the J gene TRBJ2-1, with 10 bases matching TRBD1. Unmatched junction bases numbered 4, after V lost 2 bases and J lost 9 bases. CDR3 size: 14 residues. Per germline, CDR1 LNHDA and CDR2 SQIVND (reference sequence). The CDR3 loop is CASSIIGTGVEQFF. The DNA for the CDR3 is TGTGCCAGTAGTATAATTGGGACAGGGGTTGAGCAGTTCTTC.

V is TRBV18 and J is TRBJ2-1; possibly TRBD1 for D (7 bases). Between the trimmed V and J ends, which lost 6 bases and 0 bases, there was a span of 18 bases. The CDR3 is made up of 17 amino acids. Germline V gives CDR1 KGHSH, CDR2 LQKENI. The CDR3 region has the DNA TGTGCCAGCTCCCCAGGGGGAGGCTCTAGCTCCTACAATGAGCAGTTCTTC. Protein sequence: CASSPGGGSSSYNEQFF.

This clonotype appeared a few times. This chain connects TRBV7-2 to TRBJ2-3; the D gene is possibly TRBD2 (6 bases). CDR3 length: 15 residues. The V end lost 5 bases, the J end lost 1 base, and 13 bases lay between the germline ends. From germline, CDR1 is SGHTA and CDR2 FQGNSA. The CDR3 region has the DNA TGTGCCAGCAGCCCGCCGGGACTTGGCACAGATACGCAGTATTTT. It codes for CASSPPGLGTDTQYF.

This chain joins TRBV19 and TRBJ2-4, with D hard to call. Germline lookup yields CDR1 LNHDA and CDR2 SQIVND (reference sequence). Trimming took off 6 bases at V and 5 bases at J, with 14 bases between the two ends. The CDR3 runs to 14 residues. This chain's CDR3 is CASSFPGLENIQYF. CDR3 nucleotides: TGTGCCAGTAGCTTCCCCGGGCTAGAAAACATTCAGTACTTC. The full variable domain, with the rest looked up from reference TRBV19 and TRBJ2-4, is DGGITQSPKYLFRKEGQNVTLSCEQNLNHDAMYWYRQDPGQGLRLIYYSQIVNDFQKGDIAEGYSVSREKKESFPLTVTSAQKNPTAFYLCASSFPGLENIQYFGAGTRLSVL.